This T cell receptor (beta chain) derives from a study of cytomegalovirus exposure and HLA in healthy donors. Looking at the study overall: Around 86 million unique TCRs, all from HLA-typed donors, were included in an early release of the data. Study results and caveats: TRBV6-2, TRBV6-3 and some other V segments were unresolvable in 87-base-pair reads. Association of around 17,000 TCR beta sequences with HLA alleles was found at 0.05 false discovery rate in a later analysis.

Per the germline V gene, CDR1 is SEHNR and CDR2 is FQNEAQ (reference sequence). This CDR3 comprises 15 residues. This clone has a handful of counts. Its matching antigen is unknown. At one boundary the junction diverges from the germline segment, which might be a read error. 60 Vbeta and 13 Jbeta primers were used in PCR. The assay was immunoSEQ multiplex PCR, and TCRdb's table has in-frame clones only and misses some. The sample yields 85,000 to 120,000 clones, 70% to 80% seen once. This chain links TRBV7-9 with TRBJ1-5; tentative D call: TRBD1 (5 bases). The source of this sequence is a male donor in good health and CMV-seropositive. The sample comprised PBMCs. The CDR3 spells CSSSPGDYGNQPQHF. CDR3 sequence (DNA): TGTTCCAGCAGCCCCGGGGACTATGGCAATCAGCCCCAGCATTTT.